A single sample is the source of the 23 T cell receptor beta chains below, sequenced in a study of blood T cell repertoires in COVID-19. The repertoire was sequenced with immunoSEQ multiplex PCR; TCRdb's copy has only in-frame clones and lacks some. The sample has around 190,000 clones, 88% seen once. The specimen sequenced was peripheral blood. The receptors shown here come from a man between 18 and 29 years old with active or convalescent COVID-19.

For the CDR3, the DNA is TGTGCCAGTGGGACCGGGACAGGTGGTTCCAAAAACATTCAGTACTTC. It yields the protein CASGTGTGGSKNIQYF. The chain uses TRBV19 and TRBJ2-4; the match to TRBD1 covers 8 bases. This CDR3 has 16 amino acids. Germline V gives CDR1 LNHDA, CDR2 SQIVND (reference sequence). V was clipped by 8 bases and J by 2 bases; unmatched bases: 11.

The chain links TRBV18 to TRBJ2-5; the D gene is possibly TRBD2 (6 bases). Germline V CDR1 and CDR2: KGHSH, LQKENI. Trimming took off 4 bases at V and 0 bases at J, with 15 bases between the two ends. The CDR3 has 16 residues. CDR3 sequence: CASSQYDGGYQETQYF. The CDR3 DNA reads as TGTGCCAGCTCACAATATGATGGGGGGTACCAAGAGACCCAGTACTTC.

CDR3 amino acids: CASSLGLADTDTQYF. The DNA for the CDR3 is TGTGCCAGCAGCTTAGGACTAGCGGACACAGATACGCAGTATTTT. The chain couples TRBV5-4 to TRBJ2-3; 10 bases fit TRBD2. The CDR3 runs to 15 residues. The J segment lost 2 bases and the V segment lost 2 bases, leaving 2 bases of the junction unmatched. Germline V gene sequence: CDR1 SGHNT, CDR2 YYREEE (reference sequence). The full variable domain, rest sourced from reference TRBV5-4 and TRBJ2-3, is ETGVTQSPTHLIKTRGQQVTLRCSSQSGHNTVSWYQQALGQGPQFIFQYYREEENGRGNFPPRFSGLQFPNYSSELNVNALELDDSALYLCASSLGLADTDTQYFGPGTRLTVL.

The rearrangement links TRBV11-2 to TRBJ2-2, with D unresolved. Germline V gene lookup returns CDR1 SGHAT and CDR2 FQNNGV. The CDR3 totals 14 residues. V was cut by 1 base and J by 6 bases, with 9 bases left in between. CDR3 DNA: TGTGCCAGCAGCTTAGTAGCCGTCCCCGGGGAGCTGTTTTTT. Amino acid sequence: CASSLVAVPGELFF. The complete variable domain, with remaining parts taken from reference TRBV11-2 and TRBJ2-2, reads EAGVAQSPRYKIIEKRQSVAFWCNPISGHATLYWYQQILGQGPKLLIQFQNNGVVDDSQLPKDRFSAERLKGVDSTLKIQPAKLEDSAVYLCASSLVAVPGELFFGEGSRLTVL.

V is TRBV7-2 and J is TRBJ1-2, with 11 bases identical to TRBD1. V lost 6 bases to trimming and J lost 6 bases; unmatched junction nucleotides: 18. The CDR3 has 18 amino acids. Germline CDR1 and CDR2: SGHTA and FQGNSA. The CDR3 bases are TGTGCCAGCAGATCAGCCCCAGGACAGGGGGCCTCGGTCGATGGCTACACCTTC. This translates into CASRSAPGQGASVDGYTF.

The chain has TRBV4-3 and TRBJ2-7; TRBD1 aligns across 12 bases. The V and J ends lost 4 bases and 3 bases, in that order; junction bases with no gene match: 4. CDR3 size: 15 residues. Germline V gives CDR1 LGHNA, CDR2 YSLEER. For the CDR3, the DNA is TGCGCCAGCAGCCGGGGGACAGGGGGCGACTACGAGCAGTACTTC. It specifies CASSRGTGGDYEQYF.

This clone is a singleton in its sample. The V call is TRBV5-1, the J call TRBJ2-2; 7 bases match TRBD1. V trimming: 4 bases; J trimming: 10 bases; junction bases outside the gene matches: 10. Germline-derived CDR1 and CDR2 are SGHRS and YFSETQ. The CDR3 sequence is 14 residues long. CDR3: CASSARTGSAELFF. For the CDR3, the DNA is TGCGCCAGCAGCGCACGGACAGGCAGCGCGGAGCTGTTTTTT.

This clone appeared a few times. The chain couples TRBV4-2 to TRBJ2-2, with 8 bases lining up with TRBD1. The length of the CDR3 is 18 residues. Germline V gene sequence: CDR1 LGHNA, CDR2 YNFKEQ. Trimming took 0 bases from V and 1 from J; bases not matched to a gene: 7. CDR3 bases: TGTGCCAGCAGCCAAGAGCCAAGGACAGGGCTGAACACCGGGGAGCTGTTTTTT. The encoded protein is CASSQEPRTGLNTGELFF.

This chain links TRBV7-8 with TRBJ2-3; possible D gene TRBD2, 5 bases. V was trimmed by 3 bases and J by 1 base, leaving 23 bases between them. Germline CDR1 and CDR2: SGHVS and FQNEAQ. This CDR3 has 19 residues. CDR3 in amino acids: CASSLGVVPWRRGTDTQYF. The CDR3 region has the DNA TGTGCCAGCAGCTTGGGCGTTGTTCCGTGGCGGCGGGGCACAGATACGCAGTATTTT. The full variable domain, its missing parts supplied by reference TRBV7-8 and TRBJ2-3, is GAGVSQSPRYKVAKRGQDVALRCDPISGHVSLFWYQQALGQGPEFLTYFQNEAQLDKSGLPSDRFFAERPEGSVSTLKIQRTQQEDSAVYLCASSLGVVPWRRGTDTQYFGPGTRLTVL.

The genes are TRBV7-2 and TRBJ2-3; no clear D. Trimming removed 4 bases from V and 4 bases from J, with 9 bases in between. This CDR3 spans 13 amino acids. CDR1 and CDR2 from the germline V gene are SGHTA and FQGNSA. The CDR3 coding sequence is TGTGCCAGCAGCTCCCTAGGTGCAGATACGCAGTATTTT. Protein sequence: CASSSLGADTQYF.

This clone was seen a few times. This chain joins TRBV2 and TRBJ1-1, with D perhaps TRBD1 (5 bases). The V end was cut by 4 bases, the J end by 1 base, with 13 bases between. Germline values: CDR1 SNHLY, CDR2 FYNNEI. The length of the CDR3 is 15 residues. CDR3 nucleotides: TGTGCCAGCAGTGCAGATCTGACAGAGAACACTGAAGCTTTCTTT. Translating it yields CASSADLTENTEAFF. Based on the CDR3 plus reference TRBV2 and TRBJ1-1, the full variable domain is EPEVTQTPSHQVTQMGQEVILRCVPISNHLYFYWYRQILGQKVEFLVSFYNNEISEKSEIFDDQFSVERPDGSNFTLKIRSTKLEDSAMYFCASSADLTENTEAFFGQGTRLTVV.

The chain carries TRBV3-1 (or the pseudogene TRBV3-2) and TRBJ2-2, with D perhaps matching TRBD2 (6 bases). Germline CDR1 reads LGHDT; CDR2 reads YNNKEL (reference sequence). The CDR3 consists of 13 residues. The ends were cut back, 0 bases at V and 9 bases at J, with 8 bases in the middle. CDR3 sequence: CASSQDGGRELFF. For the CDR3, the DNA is TGTGCCAGCAGCCAAGATGGGGGGAGGGAGCTGTTTTTT.

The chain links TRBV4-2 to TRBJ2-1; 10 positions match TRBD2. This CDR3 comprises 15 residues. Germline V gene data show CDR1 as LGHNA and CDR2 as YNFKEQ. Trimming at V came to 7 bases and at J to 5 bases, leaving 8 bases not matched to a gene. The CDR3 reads CASTTLAGSNNEQFF. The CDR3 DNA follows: TGTGCCAGCACCACACTAGCGGGATCTAACAATGAGCAGTTCTTC.

The CDR3 spells CASSDTPGLAGVEQYF. For the CDR3, the DNA is TGTGCCAGCAGTGATACCCCGGGACTAGCGGGCGTCGAGCAGTACTTC. V and J are TRBV2 and TRBJ2-7; 12 nucleotides align to TRBD2. This CDR3 region has 16 residues. Trimming took 3 bases from V and 6 from J; bases not matched to a gene: 9. Germline values: CDR1 SNHLY, CDR2 FYNNEI.

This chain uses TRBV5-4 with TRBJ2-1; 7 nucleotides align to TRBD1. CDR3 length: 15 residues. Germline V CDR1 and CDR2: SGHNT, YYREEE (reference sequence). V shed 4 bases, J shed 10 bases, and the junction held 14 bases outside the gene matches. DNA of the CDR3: TGTGCCAGCAGCCCGACAGGGTCCAGGGCTCGGGAGCAGTTCTTC. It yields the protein CASSPTGSRAREQFF.

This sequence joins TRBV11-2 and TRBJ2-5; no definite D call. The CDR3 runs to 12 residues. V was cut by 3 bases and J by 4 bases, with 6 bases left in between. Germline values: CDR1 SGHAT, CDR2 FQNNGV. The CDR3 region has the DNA TGTGCCAGCAGCTTCATCGGAGAGACCCAGTACTTC. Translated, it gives CASSFIGETQYF.

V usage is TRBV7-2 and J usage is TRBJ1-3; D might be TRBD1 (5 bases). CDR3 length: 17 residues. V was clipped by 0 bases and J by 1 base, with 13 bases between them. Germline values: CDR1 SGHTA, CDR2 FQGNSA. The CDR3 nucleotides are TGTGCCAGCAGCTTAGCGGGGGTGGGGAGGTCTGGAAACACCATATATTTT. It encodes CASSLAGVGRSGNTIYF.

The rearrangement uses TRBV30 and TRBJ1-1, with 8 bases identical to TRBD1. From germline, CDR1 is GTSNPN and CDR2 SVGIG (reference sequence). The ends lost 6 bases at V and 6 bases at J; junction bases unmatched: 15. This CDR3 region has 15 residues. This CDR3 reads CACSRQGRTFSEAFF. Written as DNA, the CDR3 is TGTGCCTGCTCCCGACAGGGGCGAACCTTCTCTGAAGCTTTCTTT.

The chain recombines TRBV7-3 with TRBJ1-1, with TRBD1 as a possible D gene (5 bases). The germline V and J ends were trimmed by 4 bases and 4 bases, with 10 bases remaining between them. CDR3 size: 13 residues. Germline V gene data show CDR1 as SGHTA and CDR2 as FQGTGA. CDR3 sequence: CASSSGGSTEAFF. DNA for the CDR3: TGTGCCAGCAGCTCCGGGGGGAGCACTGAAGCTTTCTTT.

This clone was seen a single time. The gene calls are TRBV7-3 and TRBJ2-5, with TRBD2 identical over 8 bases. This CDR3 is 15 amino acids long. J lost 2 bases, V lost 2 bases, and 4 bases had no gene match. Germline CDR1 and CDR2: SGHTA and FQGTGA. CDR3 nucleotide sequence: TGTGCCAGCAGCTTATCCGGGACTAGACAAGAGACCCAGTACTTC. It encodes CASSLSGTRQETQYF.

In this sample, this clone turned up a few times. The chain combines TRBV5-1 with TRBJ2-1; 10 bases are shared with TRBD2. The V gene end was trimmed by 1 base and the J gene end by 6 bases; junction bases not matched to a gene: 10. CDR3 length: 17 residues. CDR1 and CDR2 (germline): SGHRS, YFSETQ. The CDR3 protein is CASSLMLVAGGLNEQFF. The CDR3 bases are TGCGCCAGCAGCTTGATGCTAGTAGCGGGGGGTCTCAATGAGCAGTTCTTC. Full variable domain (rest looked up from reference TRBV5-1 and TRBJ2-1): KAGVTQTPRYLIKTRGQQVTLSCSPISGHRSVSWYQQTPGQGLQFLFEYFSETQRNKGNFPGRFSGRQFSNSRSEMNVSTLELGDSALYLCASSLMLVAGGLNEQFFGPGTRLTVL.

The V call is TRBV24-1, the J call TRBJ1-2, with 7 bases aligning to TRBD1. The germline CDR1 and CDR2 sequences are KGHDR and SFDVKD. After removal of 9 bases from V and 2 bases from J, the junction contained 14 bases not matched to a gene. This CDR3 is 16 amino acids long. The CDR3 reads CATQPMGQPKNYGYTF. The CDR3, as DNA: TGTGCCACCCAGCCGATGGGACAGCCTAAAAACTATGGCTACACCTTC.

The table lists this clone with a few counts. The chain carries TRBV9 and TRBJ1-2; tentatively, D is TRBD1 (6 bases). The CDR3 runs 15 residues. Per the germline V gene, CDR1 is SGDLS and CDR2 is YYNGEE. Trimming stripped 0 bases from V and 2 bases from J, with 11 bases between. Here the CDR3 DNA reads TGTGCCAGCAGCGTAGCCCGGGGGGGCAACTATGGCTACACCTTC. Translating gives CASSVARGGNYGYTF.